This is a list of T cell receptor beta chains from one sample in a study of control samples from healthy donors and cancer patients. Measured with immunoSEQ multiplex PCR; TCRdb has only the in-frame clones, and not every one. The table records around 53,000 clones, about 90% of them present only once. Sequences were obtained from PBMCs. The receptors were sampled from a man in his fifties or sixties with head and neck cancer. The CDR3 runs from the conserved cysteine through the conserved F or W. A D gene is named only where the DNA matches it firmly. Not every row has a clone size; where given, it reads once, few, many or a size class.

J gene | clone size | V gene | D gene | CDR3 protein | CDR3 DNA
TRBJ2-1 | NA | TRBV7-8 | TRBD2 | CASSLGTSGRKQFF | TGTGCCAGCAGCTTAGGGACTAGCGGGAGGAAGCAGTTCTTC
TRBJ2-5 | NA | TRBV7-7 | TRBD2 | CASSLLAGGRGTQYF | TGTGCTAGCAGCTTACTAGCGGGGGGCCGGGGGACCCAGTACTTC
TRBJ2-5 | NA | TRBV11-2 | TRBD2 | CASSYDPTSGGETQYF | TGTGCCAGCAGCTACGACCCTACTAGCGGGGGTGAGACCCAGTACTTC
TRBJ1-1 | NA | TRBV13 | TRBD1 | CASSLGTGGSIEAFF | TGTGCCAGCAGCTTAGGGACAGGGGGCTCCATTGAAGCTTTCTTT
TRBJ1-6 | NA | TRBV7-2 | NA | CASSLAQTGYNSPLHF | TGTGCCAGCAGCTTAGCTCAGACCGGTTATAATTCACCCCTCCACTTT
TRBJ2-7 | NA | TRBV27 | NA | CASSLKRSYEQYF | TGTGCCAGCAGTTTAAAAAGGTCCTACGAGCAGTACTTC
TRBJ2-3 | NA | TRBV4-1 | NA | CASSLGGATDTQYF | TGCGCCAGCAGCCTTGGGGGGGCCACAGATACGCAGTATTTT
TRBJ2-7 | NA | TRBV24-1 | NA | CATSPTGTGEQYF | TGTGCTACCAGTCCAACCGGGACTGGCGAGCAGTACTTC
TRBJ1-1 | NA | TRBV25-1 | NA | CASRFGGNTEAFF | TGTGCCAGCAGATTTGGGGGGAACACTGAAGCTTTCTTT
TRBJ1-4 | NA | TRBV7-2 | NA | CASSLTGLEKLFF | TGTGCCAGCAGCTTAACAGGGCTTGAAAAACTGTTTTTT
TRBJ2-3 | NA | TRBV5-1 | NA | CASTSQEGTFFTDTQYF | TGCGCCAGCACGTCTCAGGAAGGGACATTTTTCACAGATACGCAGTATTTT
TRBJ1-2 | once | TRBV30 | NA | CAWKVDSHHATF | TGTGCCTGGAAGGTGGACAGCCACCACGCGACTTTC
TRBJ2-5 | NA | TRBV19 | TRBD2 | CARRARGGAGETQYF | TGTGCCCGTCGGGCCCGGGGGGGGGCGGGAGAGACCCAGTACTTC
TRBJ1-6 | NA | TRBV11-2 | NA | CASSRRVGTPLHF | TGTGCCAGCAGCCGAAGAGTAGGGACACCCCTCCACTTT
TRBJ2-1 | NA | TRBV6-5 | TRBD1 | CASSYSQGASPGVF | TGTGCCAGCAGTTACTCACAGGGGGCGTCTCCCGGTGTCTTC
TRBJ1-2 | NA | TRBV29-1 | TRBD1 | CSVAGQGYYGYTF | TGCAGCGTTGCCGGACAGGGATACTATGGCTACACCTTC
TRBJ1-2 | NA | TRBV5-1 | NA | CASSLGDFGSYGHTF | TGCGCCAGCAGCTTGGGAGATTTTGGATCTTATGGCCACACCTTC
TRBJ1-6 | NA | TRBV5-1 | NA | CASSGGQSSYNSPLHF | TGCGCCAGCAGCGGGGGGCAGAGCTCCTATAATTCACCCCTCCACTTT
TRBJ1-6 | few | TRBV6-6 | NA | CASIDEGKDSPLHF | TGTGCCAGCATCGACGAGGGTAAAGATTCACCCCTCCACTTT
TRBJ2-1 | NA | TRBV5-8 | NA | CASSPGSPTRAEDNEQFF | TGTGCCAGCAGCCCCGGGTCCCCGACACGAGCGGAGGACAATGAGCAGTTCTTC
TRBJ1-5 | NA | TRBV6-6 | NA | CASSYGNQPQHF | TGTGCCAGCAGTTACGGAAATCAGCCCCAGCATTTT